Detailed here is one T cell receptor beta chain. This sample was taken from a study of blood T cell repertoires in COVID-19. In the study overall: Whether acute or convalescent, the COVID-19 samples came from the United States, Italy and Spain. Sample material is recorded as cDNA or gDNA derived from T cells, B-cell-depleted T cells, or PBMCs.

Enrollees, roughly 18 to 89 years old, lived in fewer than 25 US areas. In Cohort 3, a recovered donor had either two negative PCRs, clearance, or symptom resolution. Here immunoSEQ multiplex PCR was the method, and the copy in TCRdb shows in-frame clones only, minus some. Here the sample spans 180,000 or so clones, roughly 84% being singletons. CDR1 is SGHNT and CDR2 is YYREEE in the germline V gene (reference sequence). The trim removed 0 bases at V and 0 bases at J, leaving 0 bases unmatched. The CDR3 covers 15 residues. The sequencing sample was made of PBMCs or T cells enriched from blood (not recorded which). This chain connects TRBV5-4 to TRBJ2-7, with 10 nucleotides matching TRBD1. The sequence came from a woman aged 55-70 years who had recovered from COVID-19. As DNA, the CDR3 is TGTGCCAGCAGCTTGGGACAGGGGGCCTCCTACGAGCAGTACTTC. Protein: CASSLGQGASYEQYF.